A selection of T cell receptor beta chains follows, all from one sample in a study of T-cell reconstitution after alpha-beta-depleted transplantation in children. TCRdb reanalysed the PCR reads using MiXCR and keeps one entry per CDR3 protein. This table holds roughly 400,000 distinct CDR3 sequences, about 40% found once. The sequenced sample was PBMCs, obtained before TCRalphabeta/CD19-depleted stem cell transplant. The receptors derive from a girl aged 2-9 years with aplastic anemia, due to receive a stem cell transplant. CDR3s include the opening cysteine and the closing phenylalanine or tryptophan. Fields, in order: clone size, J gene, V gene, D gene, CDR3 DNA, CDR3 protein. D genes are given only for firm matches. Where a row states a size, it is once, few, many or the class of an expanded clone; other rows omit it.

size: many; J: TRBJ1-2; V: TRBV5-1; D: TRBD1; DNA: TGTGCCAGCAGCTTAGCGGGACAGGGAGATGGCTACACCTTC; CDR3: CASSLAGQGDGYTF
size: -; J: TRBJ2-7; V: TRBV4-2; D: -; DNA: TGTGCCAGCAGCCCTGGTCCCCCACGCTACGAGCAGTACTTC; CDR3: CASSPGPPRYEQYF
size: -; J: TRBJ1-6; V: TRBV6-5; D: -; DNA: TGTGCCAGCAGTTTTTTGGGTTCGGAAGGGGCCGATTCACCCCTCCACTTT; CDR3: CASSFLGSEGADSPLHF
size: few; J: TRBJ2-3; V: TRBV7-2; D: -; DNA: TGTGTCAGCAGCTTAGTCTGGCGGGGAAACACAGATACGCAGTATTTT; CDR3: CVSSLVWRGNTDTQYF
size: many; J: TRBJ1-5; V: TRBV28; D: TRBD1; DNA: TGTGCCAGCCACTCAACCGGGACAGGGGGCGTCAGCAATCAGCCCCAGCATTTT; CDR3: CASHSTGTGGVSNQPQHF
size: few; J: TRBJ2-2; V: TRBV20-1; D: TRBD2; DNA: TGCAGTGCCAAAGGGACTAGCGGGATCGCCGGGGAGCTGTTTTTT; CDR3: CSAKGTSGIAGELFF
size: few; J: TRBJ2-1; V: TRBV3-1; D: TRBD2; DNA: TGTGCCAGCAGTTTTCTAGCGGACCCCTACAATGAGCAGTTCTTC; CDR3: CASSFLADPYNEQFF
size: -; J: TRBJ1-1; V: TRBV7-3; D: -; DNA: TGTGCCAGCAGCTTAACCGGACCAATAAGCACTGAAGCTTTCTTT; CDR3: CASSLTGPISTEAFF
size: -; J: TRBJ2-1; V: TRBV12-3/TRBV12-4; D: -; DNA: TGTGCCAGCTTGGGGCGAAAAAAGCAGTTCTTC; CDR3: CASLGRKKQFF
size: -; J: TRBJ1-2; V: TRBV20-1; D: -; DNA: TGCAGTCTAAGTCGGATGGACGTTAACTATGGCGACACCTTC; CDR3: CSLSRMDVNYGDTF
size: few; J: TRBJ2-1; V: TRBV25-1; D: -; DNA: TGTGCCAGCAGTGAATACACGAGCTCCTACAATGAGCAGTTCTTC; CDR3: CASSEYTSSYNEQFF
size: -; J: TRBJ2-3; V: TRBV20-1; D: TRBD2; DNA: TGCAGTGCTAGGGGTAGCGGGGCTAGCACAGATACGCAGTATTTT; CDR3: CSARGSGASTDTQYF
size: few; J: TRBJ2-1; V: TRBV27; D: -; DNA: TGTGCCAGCAGTCGATCGGACCTTCAGATTCGATTCTTC; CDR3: CASSRSDLQIRFF
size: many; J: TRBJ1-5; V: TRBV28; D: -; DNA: TGTGCCAGCAGGGGCCTCGGCCTGCCTTACAATCAGCCCCAGCATTTT; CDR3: CASRGLGLPYNQPQHF
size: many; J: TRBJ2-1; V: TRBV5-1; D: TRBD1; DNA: TGCGCCAGCAGCATCCAGACAGGGGGCAATGAGCAGTTCTTC; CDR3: CASSIQTGGNEQFF
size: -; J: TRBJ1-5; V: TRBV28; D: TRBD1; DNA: TGTGCCAGCAGTTTACGAGGTGGCGGGACAGGCAGACTTCAGCCCCAGCATTTT; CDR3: CASSLRGGGTGRLQPQHF
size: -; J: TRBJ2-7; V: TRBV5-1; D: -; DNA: TGCGCCAGCAGCTTGTCCGGGCTCCGCGAGCAGTACTTC; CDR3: CASSLSGLREQYF
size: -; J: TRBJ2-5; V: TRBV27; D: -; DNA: TGTGCCAGCGGGCAAAACCAAGAGACCCAGTACTTC; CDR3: CASGQNQETQYF
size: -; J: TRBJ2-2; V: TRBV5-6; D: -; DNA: TGTGCCAGCAGCTTGGCCAGTTCGAACACCGGGGAGCTGTTTTTT; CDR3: CASSLASSNTGELFF
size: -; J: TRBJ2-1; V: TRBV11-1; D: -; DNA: TGTGCCAGCAGCTTAATCCGGGACACCGCCGACGATGAGCAGTTCTTC; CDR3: CASSLIRDTADDEQFF
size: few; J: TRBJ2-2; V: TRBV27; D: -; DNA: TGTGCCAGCAGTTTAGTCGAGGGCGGGGAGCTGTTTTTT; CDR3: CASSLVEGGELFF
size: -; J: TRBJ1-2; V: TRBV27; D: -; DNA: TGTGCCAGCAGTTTCGGAAGAGGGAACTATGGCTACACCTTC; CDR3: CASSFGRGNYGYTF
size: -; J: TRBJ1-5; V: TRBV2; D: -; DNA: TGTGCCAGCAGTGAAACCCATCAGGGGACGGGCAATCAGCCCCAGCATTTT; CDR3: CASSETHQGTGNQPQHF
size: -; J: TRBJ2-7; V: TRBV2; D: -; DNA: TGTGCCAGCAGTGAAGGACGGAGGACCTACGAGCAGTACTTC; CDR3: CASSEGRRTYEQYF
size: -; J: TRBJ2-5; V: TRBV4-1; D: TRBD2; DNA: TGCGCCAGCAGCCAAGCGGTAGTCAGGGGGCTAGCGGGGGTCCAGTGGACCCAGTACTTC; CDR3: CASSQAVVRGLAGVQWTQYF
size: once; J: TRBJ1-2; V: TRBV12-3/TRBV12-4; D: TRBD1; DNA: TGTGCCAGCAGGGGACAGGGGATTGGTGGCTACACCTTC; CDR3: CASRGQGIGGYTF
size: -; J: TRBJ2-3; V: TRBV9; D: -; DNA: TGTGCCAGCAGCCCGAACAACGGCTACACAGATACGCAGTATTTT; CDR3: CASSPNNGYTDTQYF
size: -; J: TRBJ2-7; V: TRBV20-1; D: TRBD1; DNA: TGCAGTGCTAGTCCCGGGACAGGGGTCTACGAGCAGTACTTC; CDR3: CSASPGTGVYEQYF
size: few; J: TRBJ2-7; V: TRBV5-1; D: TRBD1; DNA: TGCGCCAGCAGCTTGGACAGGGGGGTCTCCTACGAGCAGTACTTC; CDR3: CASSLDRGVSYEQYF
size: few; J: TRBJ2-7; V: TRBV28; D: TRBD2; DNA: TGTGCCAGCAGTACGACTAGCGGGCCTTACGAGCAGTACTTC; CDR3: CASSTTSGPYEQYF
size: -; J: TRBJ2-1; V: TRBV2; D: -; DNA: TGTGCCAGCAGTTCCCGAGCCTGGCGGGAAGCCTACAATGAGCAGTTCTTC; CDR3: CASSSRAWREAYNEQFF
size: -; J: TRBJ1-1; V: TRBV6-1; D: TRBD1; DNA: TGTGCCAGCAGTCGATCCGGGACAGGGGTTTCGGCTTTCTTT; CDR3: CASSRSGTGVSAFF
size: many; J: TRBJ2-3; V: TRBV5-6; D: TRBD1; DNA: TGTGCCAGCAGCCTGGACAGGCTCACAGATACGCAGTATTTT; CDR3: CASSLDRLTDTQYF
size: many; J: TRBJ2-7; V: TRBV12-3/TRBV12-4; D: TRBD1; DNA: TGTGCCAGCAGTCCCCGGACAGGGGGTGGAACCTACGAGCAGTACTTC; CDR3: CASSPRTGGGTYEQYF
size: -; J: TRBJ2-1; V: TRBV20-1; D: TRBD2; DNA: TGCAGTGCTACGGGACTAGCGAACAATGAGCAGTTCTTC; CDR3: CSATGLANNEQFF
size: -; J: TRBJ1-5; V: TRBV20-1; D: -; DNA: TGCAGTGCTAGGGACACGGGAGGGTATAGCAATCAGCCCCAGCATTTT; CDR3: CSARDTGGYSNQPQHF
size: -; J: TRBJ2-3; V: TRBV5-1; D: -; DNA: TGCGCCAGCAGCTTGGAGGGGATTGCGGGAGATACGCAGTATTTT; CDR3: CASSLEGIAGDTQYF
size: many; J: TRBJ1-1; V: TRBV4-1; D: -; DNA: TGCGCCAGCGCCCAGCAAGACACTGAAGCTTTCTTT; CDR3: CASAQQDTEAFF
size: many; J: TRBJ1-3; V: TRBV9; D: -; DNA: TGTGCCAGCAGCGCACACGACAGGAGCGGAAACACCATATATTTT; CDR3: CASSAHDRSGNTIYF
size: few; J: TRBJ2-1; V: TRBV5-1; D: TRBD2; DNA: TGCGCCAGCAGCTTGGGCTCTAGCGGGAGTTTAGATGAGCAGTTCTTC; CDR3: CASSLGSSGSLDEQFF
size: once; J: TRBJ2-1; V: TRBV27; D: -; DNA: TGTGCCAGCAGATCTGCCGCGGGGCGCGGCTTGGAGCAGTTCTTC; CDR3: CASRSAAGRGLEQFF
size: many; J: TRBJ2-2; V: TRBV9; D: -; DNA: TGTGCCAGCAGCGTGACACCTGCCGGGGAGCTGTTTTTT; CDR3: CASSVTPAGELFF
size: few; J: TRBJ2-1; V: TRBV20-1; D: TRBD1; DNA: TGCAGTGCTAGACAGGGGGCCTCCTACAATGAGCAGTTCTTC; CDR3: CSARQGASYNEQFF
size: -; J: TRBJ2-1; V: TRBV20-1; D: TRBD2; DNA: TGCAGTGCTTCGACGACCGGGGGGAATGAGCAGTTCTTC; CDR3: CSASTTGGNEQFF
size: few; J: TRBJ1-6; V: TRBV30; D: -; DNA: TGTGCCTGGAGTAGGACGGAGTCCTTTAATTCACCCCTCCACTTT; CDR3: CAWSRTESFNSPLHF
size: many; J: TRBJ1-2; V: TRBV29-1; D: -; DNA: TGCAGCGTTGAAGACAGCGTCTATGGCTACACCTTC; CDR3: CSVEDSVYGYTF
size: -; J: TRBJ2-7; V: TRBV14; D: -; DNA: TGTGCCAGCAGCCCAGCAGCCGGTTACTACGAGCAGTACTTC; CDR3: CASSPAAGYYEQYF
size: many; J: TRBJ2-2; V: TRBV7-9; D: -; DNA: TGTGCCAGCAGCTTACCGGTCAACTCCGGGGAGCTGTTTTTT; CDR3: CASSLPVNSGELFF
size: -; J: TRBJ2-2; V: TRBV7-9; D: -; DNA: TGTGCCAGCAGCGCGGGGCAGACAGGGAAGTCATCCGGGGAGCTGTTTTTT; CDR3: CASSAGQTGKSSGELFF
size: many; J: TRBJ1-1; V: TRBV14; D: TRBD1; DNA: TGTGCCAGCAGCCAAGTTAGGACAGGCTCCATGAACACTGAAGCTTTCTTT; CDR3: CASSQVRTGSMNTEAFF
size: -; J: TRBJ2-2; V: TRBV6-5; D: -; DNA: TGTGCCAGCAGTTCCGGGACAACCCTCACCGGGGAGCTGTTTTTT; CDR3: CASSSGTTLTGELFF
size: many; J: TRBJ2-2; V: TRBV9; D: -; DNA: TGTGCCAGCAGCGTAGTAGGCACCGGGGAGCTGTTTTTT; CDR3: CASSVVGTGELFF
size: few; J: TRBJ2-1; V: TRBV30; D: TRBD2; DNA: TGTGCCTGGAGAGTTCGGAGCGGGGGGAGCTCCTACAATGAGCAGTTCTTC; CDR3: CAWRVRSGGSSYNEQFF
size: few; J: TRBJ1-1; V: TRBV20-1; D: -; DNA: TGCAGTGCTAGGAAGACACTTGCGAACACTGAAGCTTTCTTT; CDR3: CSARKTLANTEAFF
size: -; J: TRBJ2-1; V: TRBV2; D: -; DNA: TGTGCCGTTAGAGTGGGGGCCCTCTCCTACAATGAGCAGTTCTTC; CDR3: CAVRVGALSYNEQFF
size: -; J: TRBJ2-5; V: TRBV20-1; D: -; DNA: TGCAGTTGCACGTACGGGGAGGAGACCCAGTACTTC; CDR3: CSCTYGEETQYF